The 22 T cell receptor beta chains given below trace back to one sample, sequenced in a study of T cell responses to AZD1222 COVID-19 vaccine. The assay was immunoSEQ multiplex PCR, and TCRdb's table has in-frame clones only and misses some. The sample consists of under 200,000 clones, around nine tenths of them appearing once. The sequences come from peripheral blood, collected on day 0 of AZD1222 vaccination. These receptors were obtained from an adult in good health.

The V gene is TRBV7-6, the J gene TRBJ1-6; tentative D call: TRBD1 (5 bases). Trimming removed 1 base at V and 6 bases at J, with 10 bases between. Germline CDR1 and CDR2: SGHVS and FNYEAQ. The CDR3 is made up of 15 amino acids. The CDR3, as DNA: TGTGCCAGCAGCTTAGGTCAGGGTCTTAATTCACCCCTCCACTTT. This codes for CASSLGQGLNSPLHF.

CDR3 sequence reads: CASSQTGSTARTQYF. The CDR3 DNA reads TGTGCCAGCAGCCAGACAGGGTCCACGGCGAGGACCCAGTACTTC. The V gene is TRBV3-1 (or the pseudogene TRBV3-2), the J gene TRBJ2-5; 7 nucleotides match TRBD1. Trimming took 3 bases from V and 7 from J; bases not matched to a gene: 11. The CDR3 has 15 amino acids. In germline, CDR1 is LGHDT, CDR2 YNNKEL (reference sequence).

The CDR3 DNA reads as TGTGCCAGCACCAGCAACCGACTCCCCAATGAGCAGTTCTTC. Its protein product is CASTSNRLPNEQFF. The J gene is TRBJ2-1, the V gene TRBV11-2; D is unresolved. V lost 7 bases, J lost 6 bases, and 16 bases lay in between. The germline CDR1 and CDR2 sequences are SGHAT and FQNNGV. The CDR3 is 14 residues long.

This chain joins TRBV11-2 and TRBJ2-2, with 7 bases lining up with TRBD1. Germline V gene lookup returns CDR1 SGHAT and CDR2 FQNNGV. The CDR3 is made up of 16 amino acids. Trimming at V came to 5 bases and at J to 4 bases, leaving 10 bases not matched to a gene. The CDR3 here is CASSRRGTVVTGELFF. The DNA of the CDR3 is TGTGCCAGCAGCCGCAGAGGGACAGTCGTCACCGGGGAGCTGTTTTTT.

V and J are TRBV19 and TRBJ1-2; D ambiguous. Germline CDR1 is LNHDA and CDR2 is SQIVND (reference sequence). The CDR3 contains 14 residues. Trimming left V 3 bases short and J 4 bases short, with 12 bases between. Written as DNA, the CDR3 is TGTGCCAGTAGTATTGATGTTGCAGGCTATGGCTACACCTTC. This encodes CASSIDVAGYGYTF.

The rearrangement uses TRBV4-3 and TRBJ1-2; D remains unclear. The germline gives CDR1 LGHNA, CDR2 YSLEER. The CDR3 contains 17 residues. The germline V and J ends were trimmed by 1 base and 0 bases, with 15 bases remaining between them. The CDR3 here is CASSQAVSVPTNYGYTF. The CDR3 bases are TGCGCCAGCAGCCAAGCCGTTTCAGTCCCCACTAACTATGGCTACACCTTC.

The J gene is TRBJ2-1, the V gene TRBV28; D possibly corresponds to TRBD1 (5 bases). CDR1 and CDR2 (germline): MDHEN, SYDVKM. The CDR3 runs 14 residues. Between the trimmed V and J ends, which lost 7 bases and 4 bases, there was a span of 14 bases. CDR3 bases: TGTGCCAGCATAAAAGACAGAGCATACAATGAGCAGTTCTTC. Translation: CASIKDRAYNEQFF.

This clone was counted once. The V and J genes are TRBV7-2 and TRBJ2-3; the match to TRBD1 covers 8 bases. CDR1 is SGHTA and CDR2 is FQGNSA in the germline V gene. The CDR3 runs to 14 residues. J lost 0 bases, V lost 7 bases, and 3 bases had no gene match. The CDR3 spells CASMQGASTDTQYF. Written as DNA, the CDR3 is TGTGCCAGCATGCAGGGGGCTAGCACAGATACGCAGTATTTT.

This chain joins TRBV29-1 and TRBJ2-5, with TRBD2 matching over 7 bases. Germline V CDR1 and CDR2: SQVTM, ANQGSEA. Trimming removed 4 bases from V and 3 bases from J; junction bases left unmatched: 2. CDR3 length: 12 amino acids. The CDR3 bases are TGCAGCGTTGGGGGGGGAAAAGAGACCCAGTACTTC. As protein: CSVGGGKETQYF.

The chain uses TRBV7-9 and TRBJ2-5; tentatively, D is TRBD2 (5 bases). CDR1 and CDR2 from the germline V gene are SEHNR and FQNEAQ (reference sequence). The CDR3 has 14 residues. The germline V and J ends were trimmed by 5 bases and 2 bases, with 12 bases remaining between them. In DNA form, the CDR3 reads TGTGCCAGCAGCCCCGGGGAGCGACAAGAGACCCAGTACTTC. This codes for CASSPGERQETQYF. Using reference TRBV7-9 and TRBJ2-5 for the parts outside the CDR3, the full variable domain is DTGVSQNPRHKITKRGQNVTFRCDPISEHNRLYWYRQTLGQGPEFLTYFQNEAQLEKSRLLSDRFSAERPKGSFSTLEIQRTEQGDSAMYLCASSPGERQETQYFGPGTRLLVL.

This clone was seen only a few times. The rearrangement links TRBV13 to TRBJ2-7, with 12 positions matching TRBD2. J was trimmed by 5 bases and V by 4 bases; bases with no gene match: 21. The CDR3 is 20 residues long. Germline loops: CDR1 PRHDT, CDR2 FYEKMQ (reference sequence). The CDR3 nucleotides read TGTGCCAGCAGCTCCCTCAAAACCCCTCCTAGCGGGGGGGCTTTTCACGAGCAGTACTTC. Its protein is CASSSLKTPPSGGAFHEQYF.

This clone was observed a few times. The chain joins TRBV6-4 to TRBJ2-3, with TRBD2 matching over 7 bases. The germline V gene encodes CDR1 MRHNA and CDR2 SNTAGT. The V gene end was trimmed by 3 bases and the J gene end by 4 bases; junction bases not matched to a gene: 7. This CDR3 has 15 amino acids. The chain's CDR3 is CASSEVASGADTQYF. DNA of the CDR3: TGTGCCAGCAGTGAGGTTGCTAGCGGTGCAGATACGCAGTATTTT.

This chain connects TRBV5-1 to TRBJ1-2; TRBD1 matches 8 bases. J was trimmed by 4 bases and V by 4 bases; bases with no gene match: 3. The V gene's germline CDR1 is SGHRS and CDR2 YFSETQ. The CDR3 extends over 13 amino acids. The CDR3 spells CASSDGQGYGYTF. As DNA, the CDR3 is TGCGCCAGCAGCGACGGACAGGGCTATGGCTACACCTTC.

The chain has TRBV7-6 and TRBJ2-3; 7 bases align to TRBD1. The CDR3 sequence is 14 residues long. Trimming removed 4 bases from V and 3 bases from J; junction bases left unmatched: 4. The germline CDR1 and CDR2 sequences are SGHVS and FNYEAQ. CDR3 in amino acids: CASSSYRGTDTQYF. The CDR3 coding sequence is TGTGCCAGCAGCTCGTACAGGGGTACAGATACGCAGTATTTT.

This sequence joins TRBV5-4 and TRBJ2-2, with D unresolved. CDR3 length equals 15 residues. Germline V lookup: CDR1 SGHNT, CDR2 YYREEE (reference sequence). V was trimmed by 4 bases and J by 4 bases, leaving 14 bases between them. The CDR3 sequence is CASSPAGLGTGELFF. CDR3 DNA: TGTGCCAGCAGCCCCGCAGGATTGGGCACCGGGGAGCTGTTTTTT.

The J gene is TRBJ1-3, the V gene TRBV4-1; D is possibly TRBD1 (6 bases). There are 15 residues in the CDR3. Trimming stripped 3 bases from V and 3 bases from J, with 12 bases between. CDR1 MGHRA and CDR2 YSYEKL come from the germline V gene. The CDR3 DNA sequence: TGCGCCAGCAGCCAGGTACAGGGAGGTGGAAACACCATATATTTT. Translation gives CASSQVQGGGNTIYF.

This chain connects TRBV7-9 to TRBJ1-2; D possibly corresponds to TRBD1 (5 bases). The CDR3 covers 15 residues. Between the trimmed V and J ends, which lost 4 bases and 1 base, there was a span of 13 bases. Germline CDR1 SEHNR, CDR2 FQNEAQ (reference sequence). The CDR3 loop reads CASSWSGSLNYGYTF. In DNA form, the CDR3 reads TGTGCCAGCAGCTGGTCAGGGAGTCTTAACTATGGCTACACCTTC.

The rearrangement links TRBV27 to TRBJ2-7, with a possible D match to TRBD2 (5 bases). V gave up 3 bases and J gave up 4 bases, with 16 bases separating them. In germline, CDR1 is MNHEY, CDR2 SMNVEV (reference sequence). The CDR3 is 15 amino acids. This chain's CDR3 is CASSFRGRANYEQYF. CDR3 nucleotide sequence: TGTGCCAGCAGTTTCCGGGGAAGAGCAAATTACGAGCAGTACTTC.

J is TRBJ2-3 and V is TRBV6-5; D not resolved. The V gene lost 7 bases and the J gene lost 2 bases, with 16 bases spanning the gap. This CDR3 spans 15 amino acids. Looked up from germline, CDR1 is MNHEY and CDR2 is SVGAGI. The CDR3 DNA reads TGTGCCAGCACCCCGTCCACACACGCCACAGATACGCAGTATTTT. This gives the protein CASTPSTHATDTQYF.

The chain is built from TRBV28 and TRBJ2-7; D possibly corresponds to TRBD1 (6 bases). Germline V lookup: CDR1 MDHEN, CDR2 SYDVKM. The CDR3 runs 15 residues. Deletions cut 1 base from V and 3 bases from J, with 13 bases between. This chain's CDR3 is CASSLSQGKVYEQYF. In DNA form, the CDR3 reads TGTGCCAGCAGTTTATCCCAGGGGAAGGTCTACGAGCAGTACTTC.

The J gene is TRBJ1-2, the V gene TRBV19; D is uncertain. This CDR3 contains 13 residues. The germline V gene has CDR1 LNHDA and CDR2 SQIVND (reference sequence). The ends were cut back, 2 bases at V and 3 bases at J, with 7 bases in the middle. CDR3 bases: TGTGCCAGTAGTATAACCAGCGACTATGGCTACACCTTC. Encoded protein: CASSITSDYGYTF.

The chain links TRBV7-9 to TRBJ1-1; 10 nucleotides line up with TRBD1. CDR3 size: 14 residues. The V segment lost 5 bases and the J segment 4 bases; nucleotides outside the gene matches: 4. Germline values: CDR1 SEHNR, CDR2 FQNEAQ (reference sequence). The CDR3 is CASSVGTGVTEAFF. DNA of the CDR3: TGTGCCAGCAGCGTCGGGACAGGGGTCACTGAAGCTTTCTTT.